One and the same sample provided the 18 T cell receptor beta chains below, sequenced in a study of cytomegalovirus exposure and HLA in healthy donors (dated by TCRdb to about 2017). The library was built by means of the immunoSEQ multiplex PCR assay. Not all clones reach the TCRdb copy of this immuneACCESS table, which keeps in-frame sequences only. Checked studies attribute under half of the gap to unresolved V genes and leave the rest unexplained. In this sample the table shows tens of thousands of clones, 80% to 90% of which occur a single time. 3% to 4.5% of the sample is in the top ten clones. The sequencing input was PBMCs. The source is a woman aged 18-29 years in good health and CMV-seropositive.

The CDR3 protein is CASSDFLQNMNTEAFF. CDR3 DNA sequence: TGTGCCAGCAGTGATTTTCTGCAGAACATGAACACTGAAGCTTTCTTT. The chain recombines TRBV2 with TRBJ1-1; unclear D gene. The germline gives CDR1 SNHLY, CDR2 FYNNEI. This CDR3 comprises 16 residues. V was trimmed by 3 bases and J by 0 bases, leaving 14 bases between them. Based on the CDR3 plus reference TRBV2 and TRBJ1-1, the full variable domain is EPEVTQTPSHQVTQMGQEVILRCVPISNHLYFYWYRQILGQKVEFLVSFYNNEISEKSEIFDDQFSVERPDGSNFTLKIRSTKLEDSAMYFCASSDFLQNMNTEAFFGQGTRLTVV.

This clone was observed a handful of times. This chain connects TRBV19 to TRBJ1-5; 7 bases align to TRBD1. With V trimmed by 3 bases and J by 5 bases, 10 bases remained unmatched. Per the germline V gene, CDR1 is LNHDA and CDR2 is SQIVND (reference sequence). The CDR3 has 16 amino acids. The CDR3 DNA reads TGTGCCAGTAGTATTTTGGCAGGGGGGTTTTATCAGCCCCAGCATTTT. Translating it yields CASSILAGGFYQPQHF. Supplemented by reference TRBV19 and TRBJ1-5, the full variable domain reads DGGITQSPKYLFRKEGQNVTLSCEQNLNHDAMYWYRQDPGQGLRLIYYSQIVNDFQKGDIAEGYSVSREKKESFPLTVTSAQKNPTAFYLCASSILAGGFYQPQHFGDGTRLSIL.

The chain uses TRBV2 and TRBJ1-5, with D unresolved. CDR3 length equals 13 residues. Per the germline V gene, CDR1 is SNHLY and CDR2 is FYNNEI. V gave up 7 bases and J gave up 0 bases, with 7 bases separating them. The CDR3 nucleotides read TGTGCCAGCACCGGGGATAGCAATCAGCCCCAGCATTTT. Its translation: CASTGDSNQPQHF.

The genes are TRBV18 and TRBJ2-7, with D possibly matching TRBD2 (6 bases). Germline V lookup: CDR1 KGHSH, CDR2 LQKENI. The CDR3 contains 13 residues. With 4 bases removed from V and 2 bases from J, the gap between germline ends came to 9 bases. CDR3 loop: CASSLSGAYEQYF. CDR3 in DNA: TGTGCCAGCTCACTTAGCGGAGCCTACGAGCAGTACTTC.

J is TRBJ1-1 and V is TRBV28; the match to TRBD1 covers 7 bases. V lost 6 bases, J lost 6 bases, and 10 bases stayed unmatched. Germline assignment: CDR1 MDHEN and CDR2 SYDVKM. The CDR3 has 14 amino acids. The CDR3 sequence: CASSEQGKFAEAFF. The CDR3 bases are TGTGCCAGCAGCGAACAGGGGAAGTTTGCTGAAGCTTTCTTT.

This CDR3 is CSVGTGSNYGYTF. The CDR3 nucleotides read TGCAGCGTAGGGACAGGGTCTAACTATGGCTACACCTTC. The rearrangement joins TRBV29-1 to TRBJ1-2, with 9 bases aligning to TRBD1. The germline V gene encodes CDR1 SQVTM and CDR2 ANQGSEA. The CDR3 has 13 amino acids. Trimming removed 6 bases from V and 0 bases from J; junction bases left unmatched: 2.

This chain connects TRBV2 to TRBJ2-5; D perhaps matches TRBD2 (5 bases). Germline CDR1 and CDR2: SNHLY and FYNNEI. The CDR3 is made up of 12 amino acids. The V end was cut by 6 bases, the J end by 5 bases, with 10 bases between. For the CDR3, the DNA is TGTGCCAGCAGATCGGGGATCGAGACCCAGTACTTC. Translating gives CASRSGIETQYF.

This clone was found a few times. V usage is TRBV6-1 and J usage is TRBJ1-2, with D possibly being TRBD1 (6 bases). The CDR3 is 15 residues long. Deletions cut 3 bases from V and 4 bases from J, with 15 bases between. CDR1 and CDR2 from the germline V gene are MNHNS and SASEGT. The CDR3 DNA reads TGTGCCAGCAGTGATTTGGGGGCAAGGACCTATGGCTACACCTTC. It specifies CASSDLGARTYGYTF.

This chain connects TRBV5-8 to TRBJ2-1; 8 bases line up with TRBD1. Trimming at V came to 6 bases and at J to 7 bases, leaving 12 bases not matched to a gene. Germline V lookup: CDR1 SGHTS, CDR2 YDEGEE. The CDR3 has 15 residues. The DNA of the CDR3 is TGTGCCAGCACATGGGGCAGGGGGCAAATGAATGAGCAGTTCTTC. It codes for CASTWGRGQMNEQFF.

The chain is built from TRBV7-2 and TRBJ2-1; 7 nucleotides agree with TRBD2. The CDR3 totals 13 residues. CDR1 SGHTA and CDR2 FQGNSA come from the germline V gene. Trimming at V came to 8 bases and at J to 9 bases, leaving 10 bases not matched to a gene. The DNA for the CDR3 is TGTGCCAGCGGGTGGGGGGGGATTGGTGAGCAGTTCTTC. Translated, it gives CASGWGGIGEQFF.

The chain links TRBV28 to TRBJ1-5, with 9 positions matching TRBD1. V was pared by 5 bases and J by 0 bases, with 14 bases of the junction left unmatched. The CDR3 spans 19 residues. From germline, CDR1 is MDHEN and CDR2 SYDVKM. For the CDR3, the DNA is TGTGCCAGCAGTCCACCACCGGGGGACAGGGCTAATAGCAATCAGCCCCAGCATTTT. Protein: CASSPPPGDRANSNQPQHF.

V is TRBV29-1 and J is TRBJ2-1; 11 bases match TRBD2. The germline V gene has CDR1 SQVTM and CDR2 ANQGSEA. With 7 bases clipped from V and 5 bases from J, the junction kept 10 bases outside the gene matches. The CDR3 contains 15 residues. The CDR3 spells CSAPDGTSGNNEQFF. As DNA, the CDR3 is TGCAGCGCTCCAGACGGGACTAGCGGAAACAATGAGCAGTTCTTC.

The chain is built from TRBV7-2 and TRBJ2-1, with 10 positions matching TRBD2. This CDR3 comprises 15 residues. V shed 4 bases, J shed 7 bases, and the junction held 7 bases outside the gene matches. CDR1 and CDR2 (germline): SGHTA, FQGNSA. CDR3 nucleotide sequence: TGTGCCAGCAGCTCCCTAGCGGGGGAGGCGAATGAGCAGTTCTTC. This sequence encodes CASSSLAGEANEQFF.

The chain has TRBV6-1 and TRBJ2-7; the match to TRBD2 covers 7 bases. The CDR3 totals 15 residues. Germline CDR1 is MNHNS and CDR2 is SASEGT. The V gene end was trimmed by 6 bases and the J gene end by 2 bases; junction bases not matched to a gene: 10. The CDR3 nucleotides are TGTGCCAGCAGGGGGACGGGGGGACGAACCTACGAGCAGTACTTC. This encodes CASRGTGGRTYEQYF.

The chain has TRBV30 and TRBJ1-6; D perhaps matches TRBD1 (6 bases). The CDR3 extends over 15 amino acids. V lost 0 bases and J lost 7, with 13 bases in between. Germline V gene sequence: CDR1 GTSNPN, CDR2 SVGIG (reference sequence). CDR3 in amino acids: CAWSVLRGGNSPLHF. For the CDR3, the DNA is TGTGCCTGGAGTGTATTGAGGGGGGGGAATTCACCCCTCCACTTT.

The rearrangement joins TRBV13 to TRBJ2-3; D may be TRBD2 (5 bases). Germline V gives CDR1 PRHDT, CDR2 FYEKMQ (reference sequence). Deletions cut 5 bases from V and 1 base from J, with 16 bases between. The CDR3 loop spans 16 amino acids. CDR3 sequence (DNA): TGTGCCAGCAGCCCGACTATCTTCAATGGCACAGATACGCAGTATTTT. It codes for CASSPTIFNGTDTQYF.

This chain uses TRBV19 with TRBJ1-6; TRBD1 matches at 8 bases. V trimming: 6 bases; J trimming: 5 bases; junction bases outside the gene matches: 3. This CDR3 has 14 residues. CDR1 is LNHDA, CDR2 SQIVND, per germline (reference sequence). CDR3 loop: CASRGQGDNSPLHF. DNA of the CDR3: TGTGCCAGTAGAGGACAGGGAGATAATTCACCCCTCCACTTT. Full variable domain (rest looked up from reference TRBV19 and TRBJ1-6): DGGITQSPKYLFRKEGQNVTLSCEQNLNHDAMYWYRQDPGQGLRLIYYSQIVNDFQKGDIAEGYSVSREKKESFPLTVTSAQKNPTAFYLCASRGQGDNSPLHFGNGTRLTVT.

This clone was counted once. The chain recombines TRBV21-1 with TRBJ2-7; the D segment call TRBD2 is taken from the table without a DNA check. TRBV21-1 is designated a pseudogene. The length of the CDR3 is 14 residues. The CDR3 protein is CASSRRGPNYEQYF. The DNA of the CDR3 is TGTGCCAGCAGCCGGAGGGGCCCCAACTACGAGCAGTACTTC.